The present TCR beta chain was sequenced within a study of blood T cell repertoires in COVID-19. Turning to the study itself: Samples came from the United States, Italy and Spain, spanning acute and convalescent COVID-19. PBMCs, B-cell-depleted T cells, or T cells were the source of the cDNA or gDNA that made up the material.

The CDR3 consists of 17 residues. Per germline, CDR1 SGHAT and CDR2 FQNNGV. Germline trimming cut 1 base from V and 0 bases from J; bases unmatched to any gene: 7. In the original processing: Amplification from reference gene primers served as the basis for estimated nucleated cell counts. Method: immunoSEQ multiplex PCR; TCRdb's copy keeps in-frame clones and lacks some. The DNA gave D and trimming, while V, J and clone size come from that table. The data hold approximately 150,000 clones, with 84% observed a single time. Sequenced sample: peripheral blood. The TCR was taken from a woman of 80 years or more with acute or convalescent COVID-19. The V gene is TRBV11-2, the J gene TRBJ2-7, with 9 bases identical to TRBD2. This CDR3 is CASSLASGGPLSYEQYF. The CDR3 region has the DNA TGTGCCAGCAGCTTAGCGAGCGGGGGGCCCCTCTCCTACGAGCAGTACTTC.